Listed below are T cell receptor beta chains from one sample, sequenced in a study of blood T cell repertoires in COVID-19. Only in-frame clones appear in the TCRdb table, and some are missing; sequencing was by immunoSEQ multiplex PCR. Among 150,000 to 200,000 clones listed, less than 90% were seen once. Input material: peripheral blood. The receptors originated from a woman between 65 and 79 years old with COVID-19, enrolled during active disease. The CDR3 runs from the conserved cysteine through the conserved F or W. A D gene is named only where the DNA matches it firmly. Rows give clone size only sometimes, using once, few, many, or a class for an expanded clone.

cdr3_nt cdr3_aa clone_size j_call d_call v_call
TGCAGCGCCCAAATCCAGGGGAGAAGCTACACCTTC CSAQIQGRSYTF NA TRBJ1-2 NA TRBV29-1
TGTGCCAGCAGTGGGAGGGGGTCTTACAATGAGCAGTTCTTC CASSGRGSYNEQFF NA TRBJ2-1 NA TRBV7-2
TGTGCCAGTAGCCGGGACAGGGTTTATCCCAATCAGCCCCAGCATTTT CASSRDRVYPNQPQHF NA TRBJ1-5 TRBD1 TRBV19
TGTGCCAGCAGCCCGGACAGGGGGGTGTCACCCCTCCACTTT CASSPDRGVSPLHF NA TRBJ1-6 TRBD1 TRBV7-2
TGTGCCACCAGCAGAGCGGGGAAGGACACCGGGGAGCTGTTTTTT CATSRAGKDTGELFF NA TRBJ2-2 NA TRBV15
TGTGCCAGTAGGCAGGGGACCTTAGCCCGTTACATGAACACTGAAGCTTTCTTT CASRQGTLARYMNTEAFF NA TRBJ1-1 NA TRBV19
TGTGCCTGGAGCGTGGGACAGATCTACAATGAGCAGTTCTTC CAWSVGQIYNEQFF NA TRBJ2-1 TRBD1 TRBV30
TGTGCCAGCAGCCACTGGCGGGAGGGCCCTCAGGCCCAGTACTTC CASSHWREGPQAQYF NA TRBJ2-5 TRBD2 TRBV3-1/TRBV3-2
TGTGCCAGCCTACCCAGGGAGGACAATGAGCAGTTCTTC CASLPREDNEQFF few TRBJ2-1 NA TRBV28
TGTGCCAGCAGCCCCCCAGGTTTTTATGGCTACACCTTC CASSPPGFYGYTF medium-sized TRBJ1-2 NA TRBV11-2
TGTGCCAGCAGCGTAGTAGGGGACACGAGCAGAAATACGCAGTATTTT CASSVVGDTSRNTQYF NA TRBJ2-3 NA TRBV9
TGTGCCAGCCGCGGAGGGGGCAATCAGCCCCAGCATTTT CASRGGGNQPQHF NA TRBJ1-5 NA TRBV28
TGCGCCAGCAGCCGCCAGCCCCTCGATAGCGGGACTTTTGAGCAGTTCTTC CASSRQPLDSGTFEQFF NA TRBJ2-1 TRBD2 TRBV4-1
TGTGCCAGTAGTACTTTCGACAGGGGGGGGAATGAGCAGTTCTTC CASSTFDRGGNEQFF NA TRBJ2-1 TRBD1 TRBV19
TGTGCTAGCAGCCCCCCGTCAGTAAATGAGCAGTTCTTC CASSPPSVNEQFF few TRBJ2-1 NA TRBV7-7
TGTGCCAGCAGCAGAGGGGGCAATAATTCACCCCTCCACTTT CASSRGGNNSPLHF NA TRBJ1-6 TRBD1 TRBV27
TGTGCCAGCAGTTTGGACAGGGGGACTCTAAATTCACCCCTCCACTTT CASSLDRGTLNSPLHF NA TRBJ1-6 TRBD1 TRBV28
TGTGCCAGTACTCGGGACAGGGTTCGCGGGGAGCTGTTTTTT CASTRDRVRGELFF NA TRBJ2-2 TRBD1 TRBV14
TGTGCCAGCTCCCCCAGGGAGGTTGGGGAGACCCAGTACTTC CASSPREVGETQYF NA TRBJ2-5 NA TRBV5-8
TGTGCCAGCAGCGCTTTAATGAACACTGAAGCTTTCTTT CASSALMNTEAFF NA TRBJ1-1 NA TRBV9
TGCAGTGCAACCTATGGTTCAGGCTACACCTTC CSATYGSGYTF NA TRBJ1-2 NA TRBV20-1
TGTGCCAGCAGCTTACACGGGTTGACCTACGAGCAGTACTTC CASSLHGLTYEQYF NA TRBJ2-7 NA TRBV7-6
TGTGCCAGCAGCTTAGCCCCGGGGGGAACTGAAGCTTTCTTT CASSLAPGGTEAFF NA TRBJ1-1 NA TRBV11-2
TGTGCCAGCAGCTTCCAAAATCAGGGGCATGGCTACACCTTC CASSFQNQGHGYTF once TRBJ1-2 NA TRBV11-2
TGCGCCAGCAGCTTGACAGCGGGGAACACTGAAGCTTTCTTT CASSLTAGNTEAFF NA TRBJ1-1 NA TRBV5-1
TGTGCCAGCAGTAGCAGGGGTTCGGGTCAGCCCCAGCATTTT CASSSRGSGQPQHF NA TRBJ1-5 NA TRBV27
TGTGCCAGCAGCTCCGGGACTCCTCAAGAGACCCAGTACTTC CASSSGTPQETQYF NA TRBJ2-5 NA TRBV7-9
TGTGCCAGCAGCTCCGTAACTAGCGGGGTTAAAACCCAGTACTTC CASSSVTSGVKTQYF NA TRBJ2-5 TRBD2 TRBV11-1
TGTGCCATCAGTCACGGTTCGGCGGATCGGTTCACCGGGGAGCTGTTTTTT CAISHGSADRFTGELFF NA TRBJ2-2 NA TRBV10-3
TGTGCCAGCGGACAGGATTGGGAGACCCAGTACTTC CASGQDWETQYF NA TRBJ2-5 TRBD1 TRBV6-6
TGTGCCAGCAGTCCTCGGGACAGACAAAACATTCAGTACTTC CASSPRDRQNIQYF NA TRBJ2-4 TRBD1 TRBV28
TGTGCCAGCAGTTACACTACCGGGACAGGGGCCGAAAAACTGTTTTTT CASSYTTGTGAEKLFF NA TRBJ1-4 TRBD1 TRBV6-5